Reported below is one T cell receptor beta chain. Antigen specificity is unknown. Other DNA variants within this sample encode the same CDR3. These data come from a study of shared clonotypes between healthy human individuals. Regarding the study as a whole: Clonotypes which were not shared had lower generation probabilities than clonotypes that all four donors shared. The study drew on few donors, limiting represented genetic and exposure-history diversity. Roughly 5% of naive CD4 clonotypes were shared across a handful of donors.

Deep was the level used in running the assay. The assay was immunoSEQ multiplex PCR, and TCRdb's table has in-frame clones only and misses some. The sample holds 900,000 to 1,200,000 clones, around three quarters seen once. Sequencing was done on a sample of memory CD4+ T cells from PBMCs. Stated subset: CD45RA-negative fraction. This receptor was taken from a man aged 18 to 29 in good health. Some clones in this sample may be carry-over from other donors' samples.

This CDR3 is CASSPPGRGAYEQYF. In DNA, the CDR3 is TGTGCCAGCTCACCACCTGGCAGGGGGGCCTACGAGCAGTACTTC. The rearrangement uses TRBV18 and TRBJ2-7, with D possibly being TRBD1 (7 bases). CDR3 size: 15 residues. Germline lookup yields CDR1 KGHSH and CDR2 LQKENI. V dropped 0 bases and J dropped 2 bases, with 11 bases sitting between them.